These 12 T cell receptor beta chains were all obtained from the same sample, sequenced in a study of cytomegalovirus exposure and HLA in healthy donors. The study ran its PCR with 60 Vbeta and 13 Jbeta primers. The repertoire was sequenced with immunoSEQ multiplex PCR; TCRdb's copy has only in-frame clones and lacks some. The data contain roughly 180,000 clones, roughly a tenth of them singletons. Input material: PBMCs. The receptor set was obtained from a woman aged 30 to 39 in good health and CMV-seropositive.

The chain joins TRBV4-1 to TRBJ1-2; D is ambiguous. This CDR3 has 17 residues. Looked up from germline, CDR1 is MGHRA and CDR2 is YSYEKL. V lost 3 bases and J lost 11, with 28 bases in between. The CDR3 region is CASSQQPAPYGRAQYTF. The CDR3 DNA follows: TGCGCCAGCAGCCAGCAACCTGCACCCTACGGGAGGGCACAATACACCTTC.

This chain joins TRBV5-1 and TRBJ2-7; D unresolved. The V end was cut by 0 bases, the J end by 1 base, with 5 bases between. The CDR3 spans 13 residues. CDR1 and CDR2 from the germline V gene are SGHRS and YFSETQ. The CDR3 DNA is TGCGCCAGCAGCTTGGCGGAGTCCTACGAGCAGTACTTC. The encoded protein is CASSLAESYEQYF.

This clone has a handful of counts. This chain uses TRBV30 with TRBJ1-1; no definite D call. The CDR3 covers 14 residues. V was shortened by 1 base and J by 0 bases, with 9 bases between the two germline ends. CDR1 is GTSNPN, CDR2 SVGIG, per germline (reference sequence). For the CDR3, the DNA is TGTGCCTGGAGTGGCGATTTACTGAACACTGAAGCTTTCTTT. This encodes CAWSGDLLNTEAFF.

This clone was counted only a few times. The gene calls are TRBV2 and TRBJ2-7; D unclear. Germline CDR1 SNHLY, CDR2 FYNNEI. The CDR3 sequence is 14 residues long. V shed 3 bases and J shed 0 bases, with 9 bases lying between them. The CDR3 reads CASSDRRSSYEQYF. DNA for the CDR3: TGTGCCAGCAGTGATCGGCGGAGCTCCTACGAGCAGTACTTC.

The chain is built from TRBV7-2 and TRBJ2-1; 11 positions match TRBD2. Germline V gene data show CDR1 as SGHTA and CDR2 as FQGNSA. The V and J ends lost 7 bases and 4 bases, in that order; junction bases with no gene match: 12. This CDR3 comprises 17 residues. CDR3 bases: TGTGCCAGCATCCGCCAGAGGGGGACTAGCGGATACAATGAGCAGTTCTTC. This encodes CASIRQRGTSGYNEQFF.

This chain links TRBV10-1 with TRBJ2-1; perhaps TRBD2 as D (5 bases). Looked up from germline, CDR1 is WNHNN and CDR2 is SYGVQD (reference sequence). The CDR3 is 16 residues long. The V gene lost 0 bases and the J gene lost 2 bases, with 11 bases spanning the gap. The CDR3 sequence: CASSESPSPTYNEQFF. CDR3 bases: TGCGCCAGCAGTGAGTCGCCTAGCCCCACCTACAATGAGCAGTTCTTC.

This clone showed up just a few times. The genes are TRBV7-9 and TRBJ1-1; possibly TRBD1 for D (5 bases). Germline CDR1 reads SEHNR; CDR2 reads FQNEAQ (reference sequence). The CDR3 has 15 amino acids. V gave up 1 base and J gave up 1 base, with 10 bases separating them. The CDR3 loop is CASSLGGHPNTEAFF. In DNA form, the CDR3 reads TGTGCCAGCAGCTTAGGTGGACATCCGAACACTGAAGCTTTCTTT.

This clone was detected a few times. CDR3 DNA sequence: TGTGCCAGCAAAGGGACTAGCGGGAGGACTTCCTACGAGCAGTACTTC. It is translated as CASKGTSGRTSYEQYF. The chain couples TRBV2 to TRBJ2-7, with 15 bases matching TRBD2. Unmatched junction bases numbered 5, after V lost 7 bases and J lost 1 base. The CDR3 is made up of 16 amino acids. CDR1 SNHLY and CDR2 FYNNEI come from the germline V gene.

V usage is TRBV27 and J usage is TRBJ2-6, with 8 bases fitting TRBD1. V was pared by 6 bases and J by 1 base, with 8 bases of the junction left unmatched. CDR1 and CDR2 from the germline V gene are MNHEY and SMNVEV (reference sequence). The CDR3 is made up of 17 amino acids. The CDR3 protein is CASSTRGHSSGANVLTF. CDR3 coding DNA: TGTGCCAGCAGCACCAGGGGGCATAGTTCTGGGGCCAACGTCCTGACTTTC.

This clone appeared a few times. The J gene is TRBJ2-1, the V gene TRBV2; 7 nucleotides match TRBD1. From germline, CDR1 is SNHLY and CDR2 FYNNEI. V lost 4 bases, J lost 3 bases, and 6 bases stayed unmatched. This CDR3 spans 15 amino acids. This CDR3 is CASSAGQSYYNEQFF. CDR3 in DNA: TGTGCCAGCAGTGCGGGACAGTCCTACTACAATGAGCAGTTCTTC.

The chain has TRBV29-1 and TRBJ1-2; D gene ambiguous. Germline V gene data show CDR1 as SQVTM and CDR2 as ANQGSEA. V lost 6 bases and J 5 bases, leaving 16 bases between the germline ends. The CDR3 extends over 13 amino acids. CDR3 sequence (DNA): TGCAGCGTAACCGCGGATTTGGGTTATGGCTACACCTTC. Its translation is CSVTADLGYGYTF. Variable domain in full (rest from reference TRBV29-1 and TRBJ1-2): SAVISQKPSRDICQRGTSLTIQCQVDSQVTMMFWYRQQPGQSLTLIATANQGSEATYESGFVIDKFPISRPNLTFSTLTVSNMSPEDSSIYLCSVTADLGYGYTFGSGTRLTVV.

This clone has just a few counts. V is TRBV5-1 and J is TRBJ2-2, with 10 bases identical to TRBD2. This CDR3 comprises 18 residues. Germline V gene lookup returns CDR1 SGHRS and CDR2 YFSETQ. The J segment lost 4 bases and the V segment lost 0 bases, leaving 9 bases of the junction unmatched. The CDR3 DNA follows: TGCGCCAGCAGCTTGGAAATAGCGGCTAGCGGGAGCACCGGGGAGCTGTTTTTT. This sequence encodes CASSLEIAASGSTGELFF.